Described below is a single T cell receptor beta chain sequence and its context. The same CDR3 also results from other DNA sequences found in this sample. The protocol was immunoSEQ multiplex PCR, while the TCRdb copy is restricted to in-frame clones and leaves out a portion. Of approximately 83,000 clones in the sample, more than 85% were seen once. Germline V gene data show CDR1 as SEHNR and CDR2 as FQNEAQ (reference sequence). CDR3 length: 12 amino acids. V shed 1 base and J shed 4 bases, with 4 bases lying between them. These data originate in a study of control samples from healthy donors and cancer patients.

Sequencing was carried out using blood. This receptor was identified in a woman aged 25 to 39 in good health. This chain connects TRBV7-9 to TRBJ1-2; D gene unclear. CDR3 sequence reads: CASSLEGYGYTF. The CDR3, as DNA: TGTGCCAGCAGCTTAGAAGGCTATGGCTACACCTTC.